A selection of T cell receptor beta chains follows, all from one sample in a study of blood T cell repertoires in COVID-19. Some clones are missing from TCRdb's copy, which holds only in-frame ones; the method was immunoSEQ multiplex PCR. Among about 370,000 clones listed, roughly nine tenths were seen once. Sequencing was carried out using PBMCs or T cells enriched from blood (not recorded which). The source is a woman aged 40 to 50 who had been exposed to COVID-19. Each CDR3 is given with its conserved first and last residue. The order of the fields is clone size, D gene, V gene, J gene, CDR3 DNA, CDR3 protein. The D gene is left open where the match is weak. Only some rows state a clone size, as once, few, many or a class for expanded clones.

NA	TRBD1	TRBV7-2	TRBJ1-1	TGTGCCAGCAGCAAACGGACAGGTTACACTGAAGCTTTCTTT	CASSKRTGYTEAFF
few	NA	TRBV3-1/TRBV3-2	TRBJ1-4	TGTGCCAGCAGCCAAGAGCGGCAGCAAAATGAAAAACTGTTTTTT	CASSQERQQNEKLFF
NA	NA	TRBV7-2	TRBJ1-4	TGTGCCAGCAGCCCCCAGGCTGCAACTAATGAAAAACTGTTTTTT	CASSPQAATNEKLFF
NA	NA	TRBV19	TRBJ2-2	TGTGCCAGTTGGGGCCAAGTCTGGTCCGGGGAGCTGTTTTTT	CASWGQVWSGELFF
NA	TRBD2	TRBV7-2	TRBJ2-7	TGTGCCAGCAGTCAGATCGGGACTACACCCTACGAGCAGTACTTC	CASSQIGTTPYEQYF
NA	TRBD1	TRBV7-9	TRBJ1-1	TGTGCCAGCAGCCCCCCCCCGGGACAGGGAAGGAGAACTGAAGCTTTCTTT	CASSPPPGQGRRTEAFF
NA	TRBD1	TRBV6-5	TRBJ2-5	TGTGCCAGCAGTTTCAACAGGGGGCTCGGGGAGACCCAGTACTTC	CASSFNRGLGETQYF
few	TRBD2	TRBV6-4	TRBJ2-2	TGTGCCAGCAGTGTCTCAAGCGGGAGGAATACCGGGGAGCTGTTTTTT	CASSVSSGRNTGELFF
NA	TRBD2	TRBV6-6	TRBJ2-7	TGTGCCAGCAGTCCTAACCTCGGGACTAGCGGGGGTTCCTACGAGCAGTACTTC	CASSPNLGTSGGSYEQYF
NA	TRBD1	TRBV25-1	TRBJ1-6	TGTGCCAGCAGAGGGACAGGGACGAATTCACCCCTCCACTTT	CASRGTGTNSPLHF
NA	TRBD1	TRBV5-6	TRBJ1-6	TGTGCCAGCAGCTCAACAGGGGTCCCCTATAATTCACCCCTCCACTTT	CASSSTGVPYNSPLHF
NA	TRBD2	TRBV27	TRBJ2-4	TGTGCCAGCAGTCCACGAGAAGCGGGGGGGAAAAACATTCAGTACTTC	CASSPREAGGKNIQYF
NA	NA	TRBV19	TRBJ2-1	TGTGCCAGTAGTCCAGACAGGAGCTCCTACAATGAGCAGTTCTTC	CASSPDRSSYNEQFF
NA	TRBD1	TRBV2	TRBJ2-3	TGTGCCAGCAGAAGGGACAGAGGCACAGATACGCAGTATTTT	CASRRDRGTDTQYF
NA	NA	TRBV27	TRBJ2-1	TGTGCCAGCCCTAGCGTGAGCTCCTACAATGAGCAGTTCTTC	CASPSVSSYNEQFF
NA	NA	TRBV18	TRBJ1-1	TGTGCCAGCTCACCACGGTCTCAGGTCACGGAAGCTTTCTTT	CASSPRSQVTEAFF
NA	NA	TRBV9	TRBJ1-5	TGTGCCAGCAGCGTAGTTCTGCTGAGGATAAATCAGCCCCAGCATTTT	CASSVVLLRINQPQHF
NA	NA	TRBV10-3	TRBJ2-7	TGTGCCATCAGTGATCATGTGGCGGGAAGCGAGCAGTACTTC	CAISDHVAGSEQYF
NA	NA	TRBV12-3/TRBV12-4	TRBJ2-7	TGTGCCAGCAGTTTTGCGACAGGTCGAGAGCAGTACTTC	CASSFATGREQYF
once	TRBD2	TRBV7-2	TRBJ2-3	TGTGCCAGCAGCAAGCAAGCGGGAGGGCCAGATACGCAGTATTTT	CASSKQAGGPDTQYF
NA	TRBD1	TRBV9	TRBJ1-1	TGTGCCAGCAGCGTCTACAGGGGGGAGAACACTGAAGCTTTCTTT	CASSVYRGENTEAFF
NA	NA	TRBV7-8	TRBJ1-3	TGTGCCAGCAGCTTAGCGGGCAGGGGTGGAAACACCATATATTTT	CASSLAGRGGNTIYF
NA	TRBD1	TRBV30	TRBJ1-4	TGTGCCTGGAGGCTCCGGGACAGGGGTTGGGAAAAACTGTTTTTT	CAWRLRDRGWEKLFF
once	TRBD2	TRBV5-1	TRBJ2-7	TGCGCCAGCAGCCTCTCAGCGGGGAGCTCCTACGAGCAGTACTTC	CASSLSAGSSYEQYF
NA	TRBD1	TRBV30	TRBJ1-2	TGTGCCTGGAATAGGGACAGGGTGGATGGCTACACCTTC	CAWNRDRVDGYTF
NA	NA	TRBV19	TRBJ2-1	TGTGCCAGTAGCCGGTTCCCCGACAATGAGCAGTTCTTC	CASSRFPDNEQFF
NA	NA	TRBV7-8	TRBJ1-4	TGTGCCAGCAGCCGGAAGCGGGTAGGGGGGGGTGAAAAACTGTTTTTT	CASSRKRVGGGEKLFF
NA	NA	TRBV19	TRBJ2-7	TGTGCCAGTTCCTGGGACTCTACCTACGAGCAGTACTTC	CASSWDSTYEQYF
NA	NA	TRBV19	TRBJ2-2	TGTGCCAGTAGTATCCCCTTCGCGGTCGGGGAGCTGTTTTTT	CASSIPFAVGELFF
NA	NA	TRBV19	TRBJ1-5	TGTGCCAGTAGTGCCCCGAGGACAAGGAATCAGCCCCAGCATTTT	CASSAPRTRNQPQHF
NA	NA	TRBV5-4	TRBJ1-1	TGTGCCAGCAGCGCACAGGCGCATAACACTGAAGCTTTCTTT	CASSAQAHNTEAFF